These 6 T cell receptor beta chains were all obtained from the same sample, sequenced in a study of T cells in Graves' hyperthyroidism and ophthalmopathy (dated by TCRdb to the late 2010s). Libraries were prepared through multiplex PCR. TCRdb shows the sequencer as Illumina HiSeq 2000. Amplification of TCR beta CDR3 regions was carried out from RNA transcripts. The first round of RT-PCR for the TCR CDR3 was performed with the HTBI primer set and the Qiagen OneStep RT-PCR kit. The public sequencing data were trimmed at Q25 with fastp and processed into clonotypes with MiXCR by TCRdb, which kept only in-frame beta chains. Every distinct CDR3 protein forms one entry, paired with its most common genes and DNA. For this sample the table gives under 350,000 distinct CDR3 sequences, of which over 15% were detected only once. Roughly 53% of the sample is held by the ten biggest clonotypes. Sequencing used blood. The receptors derive from a woman aged 55-75 years with Graves' ophthalmopathy.

This clonotype has at least ten counts. The rearrangement links TRBV5-1 to TRBJ1-3; no definite D call. The CDR3 is made up of 14 amino acids. The germline V gene encodes CDR1 SGHRS and CDR2 YFSETQ. Between the trimmed V and J ends, which lost 0 bases and 3 bases, there was a span of 7 bases. Here the CDR3 reads CASSLDPDGNTIYF. The CDR3 region has the DNA TGCGCCAGCAGCTTGGATCCCGATGGAAACACCATATATTTT.

About this clonotype: A much bigger clone sits one base away, suggesting this may be a read error. V is TRBV10-3 and J is TRBJ2-2; possibly TRBD2 for D (5 bases). CDR3 length: 15 residues. CDR1 and CDR2 (germline): ENHRY, SYGVKD. CDR3 loop: CAIRAERLATGELSF. CDR3 in DNA: TGTGCCATCAGAGCGGAGAGATTGGCTACCGGGGAGCTGTCTTTT.

This clonotype was recorded at least ten times. The rearrangement links TRBV2 to TRBJ2-7; D unclear. V was clipped by 4 bases and J by 2 bases, with 18 bases between them. This CDR3 spans 16 amino acids. Germline-derived CDR1 and CDR2 are SNHLY and FYNNEI. CDR3: CASSARGPIRAYEQYF. CDR3 DNA sequence: TGTGCCAGCAGTGCGAGAGGACCAATTCGGGCCTACGAGCAGTACTTC.

Comments on this clonotype: This may come from a read error, since a much larger clone is one base off. CDR3 coding DNA: TGCGCCAGCAGCTTGACAGTCGAACACTATGGCTACACCTTC. Amino acids: CASSLTVEHYGYTF. The gene calls are TRBV5-1 and TRBJ1-2; no reliable D call. The ends were cut back, 1 base at V and 3 bases at J, with 10 bases in the middle. Germline V gene lookup returns CDR1 SGHRS and CDR2 YFSETQ. The CDR3 spans 14 residues.

This clonotype was picked up a small number of times. The chain combines TRBV6-1 with TRBJ1-6, with no clear D. V lost 6 bases to trimming and J lost 0 bases, with 15 bases between them. From germline, CDR1 is MNHNS and CDR2 SASEGT. This CDR3 contains 17 residues. In DNA, the CDR3 is TGTGCCAGCAGGGGTCGGTTACAGAGCTCCTATAATTCACCCCTCCACTTT. It is translated as CASRGRLQSSYNSPLHF.

This clonotype showed up many times. The rearrangement uses TRBV7-2 and TRBJ1-1, with TRBD1 as a possible D gene (6 bases). Looked up from germline, CDR1 is SGHTA and CDR2 is FQGNSA. The CDR3 is 15 amino acids. V was cut by 1 base and J by 4 bases, with 13 bases left in between. The CDR3 loop reads CASSLVTGALTEAFF. In DNA, the CDR3 is TGTGCCAGCAGCTTAGTTACGGGGGCCCTCACTGAAGCTTTCTTT. The variable domain in full, completed from reference TRBV7-2 and TRBJ1-1, reads GAGVSQSPSNKVTEKGKDVELRCDPISGHTALYWYRQSLGQGLEFLIYFQGNSAPDKSGLPSDRFSAERTGGSVSTLTIQRTQQEDSAVYLCASSLVTGALTEAFFGQGTRLTVV.